This entry lists 6 T cell receptor beta chains sequenced from one sample in a study of T cells after yellow fever vaccination. TCRdb independently ran MiXCR on the 5' RACE reads; one entry per CDR3 protein. The sample yields roughly 340,000 distinct CDR3 sequences, around 4.1% seen once. The material was PBMCs, obtained 5 days after the yellow fever booster vaccination. The receptors were gathered from a man aged 18 to 35 who received the YFV17D yellow fever vaccine.

This clonotype has at least ten counts. The chain joins TRBV6-5 to TRBJ2-1; TRBD2 aligns across 14 bases. This CDR3 is 18 amino acids long. Germline V gives CDR1 MNHEY, CDR2 SVGAGI. V trimming: 2 bases; J trimming: 2 bases; junction bases outside the gene matches: 5. CDR3: CASSYTGTSGGTYNEQFF. The CDR3 DNA reads TGTGCCAGCAGTTACACGGGGACTAGCGGGGGAACCTACAATGAGCAGTTCTTC.

The chain uses TRBV15 and TRBJ2-5; perhaps D is TRBD1 or TRBD2 (5 bases each). The germline gives CDR1 LNHNV, CDR2 YYDKDF (reference sequence). This CDR3 is 13 amino acids long. The V end lost 3 bases, the J end lost 1 base, and 6 bases lay between the germline ends. The DNA for the CDR3 is TGTGCCACCAGCAGGGGACCCCAAGAGACCCAGTACTTC. This gives the protein CATSRGPQETQYF.

This clonotype was observed many times. This chain uses TRBV11-3 with TRBJ2-6; D gene ambiguous. Trimming removed 2 bases at V and 0 bases at J, with 14 bases between. CDR3 length: 18 residues. Germline V CDR1 and CDR2: SGHNT, YENEEA. DNA for the CDR3: TGTGCCAGCAGCTTAACATCTGCTCGCTTCTCTGGGGCCAACGTCCTGACTTTC. Its protein is CASSLTSARFSGANVLTF.

This clonotype has a count of ten or more. This sequence joins TRBV4-1 and TRBJ1-1, with D perhaps matching TRBD1 (6 bases). The CDR3 consists of 13 residues. The ends were cut back, 4 bases at V and 6 bases at J, with 12 bases in the middle. Germline CDR1 reads MGHRA; CDR2 reads YSYEKL. The CDR3 DNA is TGCGCCAGCAGCCGCCAACAGGGCGCTGAAGCTTTCTTT. Translation gives CASSRQQGAEAFF.

This clonotype was detected ten times or more. The CDR3 bases are TGTGCCAGCAGTTACTCAGAGGGCGGACAGCCCCAGCATTTT. It encodes CASSYSEGGQPQHF. The chain combines TRBV6-6 with TRBJ1-5; D is unclear. The germline V gene encodes CDR1 MNHNY and CDR2 SVGAGI (reference sequence). The CDR3 consists of 14 residues. Between the trimmed V and J ends, which lost 0 bases and 7 bases, there was a span of 10 bases.

This clonotype was observed a handful of times. The chain joins TRBV4-1 to TRBJ2-2; 7 bases match TRBD1. Germline CDR1 and CDR2: MGHRA and YSYEKL. V lost 4 bases and J lost 0; bases outside the gene matches: 11. CDR3 length equals 18 residues. DNA for the CDR3: TGCGCCAGCAGCCCCCGCCCATGGACAGGTTCGAACACCGGGGAGCTGTTTTTT. Translation gives CASSPRPWTGSNTGELFF.